These 10 T cell receptor beta chains were sequenced from one sample in a study of T cells in Graves' hyperthyroidism and ophthalmopathy. What was amplified from RNA transcripts were TCR beta CDR3 regions. TCR CDR3 underwent first-round RT-PCR with the HTBI primer set. MiXCR was run by TCRdb on the multiplex PCR reads, yielding one entry per CDR3 protein. The profile shows about 720,000 distinct CDR3 sequences, approximately 16% of them singletons. The material sequenced was blood. The receptors derive from a man aged 18-30 years with Graves' hyperthyroidism.

This clonotype was counted between two and nine times. A read error may explain this, as a much larger clone is one base away. Because it lacks the conserved phenylalanine or tryptophan at the end, this CDR3 is likely a read error. The chain links TRBV2 to TRBJ2-1; 9 positions agree with TRBD2. Germline V gene lookup returns CDR1 SNHLY and CDR2 FYNNEI. V shed 4 bases, J shed 0 bases, and the junction held 1 base outside the gene matches. There are 15 residues in the CDR3. CDR3 coding DNA: TGTGCCAGCAGTGGTAGCGGGAGCTCCTACAATGAGCAGTTCCTC. Amino acids: CASSGSGSSYNEQFL.

This clonotype has a count of ten or more. CDR3 DNA: TGTGCCAGCAGCCAACTAGGGGACCAAGAGACCCAGTACTTC. It yields the protein CASSQLGDQETQYF. J is TRBJ2-5 and V is TRBV3-1, with a tentative D call TRBD1 (5 bases). Trimming cost V 2 bases and J 0 bases, with 7 bases left between them. This CDR3 is built from 14 residues. Germline CDR1 is LGHDT and CDR2 is YNNKEL (reference sequence).

This clonotype was found a few times. V gene TRBV4-1 combines with J gene TRBJ2-2, with D perhaps matching TRBD2 (5 bases). Germline V lookup: CDR1 MGHRA, CDR2 YSYEKL. V lost 0 bases and J lost 4, with 9 bases in between. This CDR3 is 15 amino acids long. The CDR3 loop reads CASSQDRTSTGELFF. In DNA form, the CDR3 reads TGCGCCAGCAGCCAAGATAGGACTTCCACCGGGGAGCTGTTTTTT.

As to this clonotype: One base away lies a much larger clone, so this may be a sequencing read error. The rearrangement joins TRBV7-9 to TRBJ1-1; D uncertain. CDR3 length: 11 amino acids. CDR1 is SEHNR, CDR2 FQNEAQ, per germline (reference sequence). V dropped 1 base and J dropped 7 bases, with 4 bases sitting between them. The CDR3, as DNA: TGTGCCAGCAGCTTAGAATTTGAAGCTTTCTTT. This codes for CASSLEFEAFF.

V is TRBV9 and J is TRBJ1-1; TRBD1 might be the D (6 bases). Trimming left V 3 bases short and J 4 bases short, with 13 bases between. The CDR3 length is 14 residues. Germline V gene sequence: CDR1 SGDLS, CDR2 YYNGEE. This CDR3 is CASSADGGPTEAFF. The CDR3 bases are TGTGCCAGCAGCGCTGATGGGGGGCCCACTGAAGCTTTCTTT.

There are many counts of this clonotype. The chain has TRBV12-3 or TRBV12-4 and TRBJ2-1; possible D gene TRBD2, 6 bases. The CDR3 loop spans 14 amino acids. The V end lost 6 bases, the J end lost 6 bases, and 15 bases lay between the germline ends. As DNA, the CDR3 is TGTGCCAGCAGCCTTATGGCGGGACCCAATGAGCAGTTCTTC. It specifies CASSLMAGPNEQFF.

This clonotype has at least ten counts. This chain joins TRBV12-3 or TRBV12-4 and TRBJ2-1; 8 bases are shared with TRBD2. V was pared by 8 bases and J by 1 base, with 10 bases of the junction left unmatched. The CDR3 length is 16 residues. The CDR3 bases are TGTGCCAGCTTACCTCCGGGACTAGGTTCCTACAATGAGCAGTTCTTC. Protein: CASLPPGLGSYNEQFF.

This chain uses TRBV30 with TRBJ1-4; no clear D. CDR1 and CDR2 (germline): GTSNPN, SVGIG (reference sequence). CDR3 length equals 12 residues. V shed 0 bases and J shed 6 bases, with 5 bases lying between them. The CDR3 region is CAWSVPDEKLFF. Here the CDR3 DNA reads TGTGCCTGGAGTGTTCCGGATGAAAAACTGTTTTTT.

There are a few counts of this clonotype. The rearrangement joins TRBV20-1 to TRBJ1-6; D is uncertain. The germline V gene has CDR1 DFQATT and CDR2 SNEGSKA (reference sequence). V lost 3 bases to trimming and J lost 5 bases, with 11 bases between them. The CDR3 sequence is 14 residues long. The CDR3 nucleotides read TGCAGTGCTAGTATCGGCGGGAATAATTCACCCCTCCACTTT. This translates into CSASIGGNNSPLHF.

This clonotype came up many times. This rearrangement joins TRBV28 to TRBJ2-1; 11 bases are shared with TRBD1. The CDR3 runs to 13 residues. The V gene's germline CDR1 is MDHEN and CDR2 SYDVKM. J lost 15 bases, V lost 4 bases, and 8 bases had no gene match. The CDR3 coding sequence is TGTGCCAGCAGTTCCCCGGACAGGGGGCGTTCGTTCTTC. Amino acids: CASSSPDRGRSFF. Full variable domain (missing parts from reference TRBV28 and TRBJ2-1): DVKVTQSSRYLVKRTGEKVFLECVQDMDHENMFWYRQDPGLGLRLIYFSYDVKMKEKGDIPEGYSVSREKKERFSLILESASTNQTSMYLCASSSPDRGRSFFGPGTRLTVL.